One sample yielded the 10 T cell receptor beta chains listed below, sequenced in a study of radiation and T cells in renal cell carcinoma. Method: immunoSEQ multiplex PCR; TCRdb's copy keeps in-frame clones and lacks some. Of 120,000 to 150,000 clones in the sample, about 88% are singletons; the top ten hold about a sixth. Time point denoted: blood 4 weeks post-SBRT, at nephrectomy. Treatment specified: 15 Gy SBRT to primary tumor, nephrectomy 4 weeks later. The sample here was blood, taken from a patient whose treatment included radiotherapy and nephrectomy. All receptors come from a woman aged 45-65 years with renal cell carcinoma.

The chain couples TRBV11-2 to TRBJ1-4; no definite D call. Germline CDR1 reads SGHAT; CDR2 reads FQNNGV. The V gene lost 4 bases and the J gene lost 5 bases, with 14 bases spanning the gap. The CDR3 runs to 15 residues. CDR3 sequence: CASSSRTSGNEKLFF. For the CDR3, the DNA is TGTGCCAGCAGCTCCCGGACTTCGGGGAATGAAAAACTGTTTTTT.

The CDR3 loop reads CASSLTGGGEQYF. CDR3 bases: TGTGCCAGCAGCTTAACCGGGGGAGGCGAGCAGTACTTC. The chain links TRBV7-3 to TRBJ2-7, with D possibly matching TRBD2 (6 bases). CDR1 is SGHTA, CDR2 FQGTGA, per germline. The length of the CDR3 is 13 residues. The V gene lost 0 bases and the J gene lost 6 bases, with 9 bases spanning the gap.

With respect to this clone: Other DNA sequences in this specimen translate into the identical CDR3. This chain links TRBV7-2 with TRBJ2-7, with a possible D match to TRBD2 (5 bases). The CDR3 extends over 12 amino acids. V gave up 0 bases and J gave up 5 bases, with 5 bases separating them. CDR1 SGHTA and CDR2 FQGNSA come from the germline V gene. This CDR3 reads CASSLAGDEQYF. The CDR3 DNA follows: TGTGCCAGCAGCTTAGCCGGGGACGAGCAGTACTTC.

V usage is TRBV10-3 and J usage is TRBJ2-7, with a possible D match to TRBD1 (6 bases). Trimming pared 6 bases from V and 5 bases from J, leaving 17 bases between. The germline V gene encodes CDR1 ENHRY and CDR2 SYGVKD. The CDR3 runs 14 residues. CDR3 sequence: CAIRDHRVSDEQYF. CDR3 nucleotide sequence: TGTGCCATCAGGGATCACAGGGTATCGGACGAGCAGTACTTC.

This sequence joins TRBV7-2 and TRBJ1-1; no reliable D call. V lost 7 bases, J lost 4 bases, and 16 bases lay in between. Per the germline V gene, CDR1 is SGHTA and CDR2 is FQGNSA. The CDR3 spans 14 residues. As DNA, the CDR3 is TGTGCCAGCACCCCAAATCGTCGGGGCACTGAAGCTTTCTTT. The encoded protein is CASTPNRRGTEAFF.

The genes are TRBV5-4 and TRBJ2-5, with D perhaps TRBD2 (5 bases). In germline, CDR1 is SGHNT, CDR2 YYREEE (reference sequence). CDR3 length: 16 amino acids. The V end was cut by 1 base, the J end by 5 bases, with 18 bases between. Here the CDR3 reads CASSLRLAARGETQYF. The DNA for the CDR3 is TGTGCCAGCAGCTTGCGGCTAGCTGCGAGAGGGGAGACCCAGTACTTC.

The chain uses TRBV7-2 and TRBJ2-3; 7 nucleotides agree with TRBD1. The CDR3 spans 16 residues. V lost 7 bases to trimming and J lost 0 bases; unmatched junction nucleotides: 10. Germline V gene data show CDR1 as SGHTA and CDR2 as FQGNSA. CDR3 bases: TGTGCCAGCAAGAGGGGGCAGGACACAAGCACAGATACGCAGTATTTT. This sequence encodes CASKRGQDTSTDTQYF.

CDR3 in amino acids: CASSLVKLVPEQYF. The CDR3 DNA reads TGTGCCAGCAGCTTAGTCAAGCTCGTACCCGAGCAGTACTTC. This chain joins TRBV7-3 and TRBJ2-7; D not resolved. The V gene's germline CDR1 is SGHTA and CDR2 FQGTGA. V was pared by 2 bases and J by 6 bases, with 14 bases between. The CDR3 extends over 14 amino acids.

V usage is TRBV5-4 and J usage is TRBJ2-7; 7 nucleotides agree with TRBD1. V dropped 4 bases and J dropped 9; count of bases not matched to a gene: 16. The CDR3 runs to 15 residues. Germline loops: CDR1 SGHNT, CDR2 YYREEE (reference sequence). The CDR3 sequence is CASSIGQATAMRQYF. CDR3 DNA: TGTGCCAGCAGCATTGGACAGGCAACGGCTATGAGGCAGTACTTC.

For the CDR3, the DNA is TGTGCCAGCAGCCCGTATTTGGCTTCAGGGAGGGGATACAATGAGCAGTTCTTC. This codes for CASSPYLASGRGYNEQFF. The chain is built from TRBV5-4 and TRBJ2-1, with 7 bases lining up with TRBD2. Per the germline V gene, CDR1 is SGHNT and CDR2 is YYREEE (reference sequence). Trimming removed 4 bases from V and 4 bases from J; junction bases left unmatched: 17. This CDR3 is built from 18 residues.